This TCR beta chain was sequenced during a study of OX40 agonist ivuxolimab in advanced cancers. Study details: Patients were treated with ivuxolimab, an agonistic anti-OX40 (CD134) antibody. Six ivuxolimab dose levels, 0.01 to 10 mg/kg, were given intravenously every 2 weeks. General observations from the study: The average count of expanded clones was higher among CD8+ T cells than among CD4+.

Notes on this clone: Antigen: not known. Different DNA sequences within this sample yield the same CDR3.

The repertoire was sequenced with immunoSEQ multiplex PCR; TCRdb's copy has only in-frame clones and lacks some. The sample contains about 65,000 clones, 87% of which appear only once. Germline lookup yields CDR1 SEHNR and CDR2 FQNEAQ (reference sequence). The length of the CDR3 is 14 residues. V was cut by 1 base and J by 5 bases, with 11 bases left in between. V usage is TRBV7-9 and J usage is TRBJ1-1, with D unresolved. The clonotype originates from an adult with an advanced solid tumor such as melanoma, head and neck, liver or kidney cancer. Sample: CD4+ or CD8+ T cells sorted from blood, taken in a trial of the OX40 agonist ivuxolimab. CDR3 loop: CASSLEGGGTEAFF. Here the CDR3 DNA reads TGTGCCAGCAGCTTAGAGGGAGGAGGAACTGAAGCTTTCTTT. The variable domain in full, with the rest retrieved from reference TRBV7-9 and TRBJ1-1, is DTGVSQNPRHKITKRGQNVTFRCDPISEHNRLYWYRQTLGQGPEFLTYFQNEAQLEKSRLLSDRFSAERPKGSFSTLEIQRTEQGDSAMYLCASSLEGGGTEAFFGQGTRLTVV.